The text below deals with one TCR beta chain. This record belongs to a study of T cell changes during pregnancy in multiple sclerosis. Germline CDR1 reads SNHLY; CDR2 reads FYNNEI. This CDR3 region has 16 residues. V dropped 8 bases and J dropped 1; count of bases not matched to a gene: 11. Clones were read by immunoSEQ multiplex PCR, and TCRdb kept only the in-frame ones, dropping some. The sample includes more than 55,000 clones, about 88% of them seen just once. The sample in question was peripheral blood, obtained after pregnancy. The rearrangement uses TRBV2 and TRBJ1-1; TRBD1 matches 9 bases. The sequence derives from a female donor with multiple sclerosis, enrolled in a pregnancy study. The CDR3 sequence is CASLYGTGNQNTEAFF. Here the CDR3 DNA reads TGTGCCAGCCTTTATGGGACAGGGAACCAGAACACTGAAGCTTTCTTT. The full variable domain, completed using reference TRBV2 and TRBJ1-1, is EPEVTQTPSHQVTQMGQEVILRCVPISNHLYFYWYRQILGQKVEFLVSFYNNEISEKSEIFDDQFSVERPDGSNFTLKIRSTKLEDSAMYFCASLYGTGNQNTEAFFGQGTRLTVV.